The clone carrying this T cell receptor (beta chain) was detected many times. Produced via immunoSEQ multiplex PCR; TCRdb's table is partial and in-frame only. Recorded here are 40,000 to 45,000 clones, with no singletons, and the ten leading clones hold 2% to 3%. The CDR3 spans 11 residues. Germline V lookup: CDR1 SGDLS, CDR2 YYNGEE. V was clipped by 5 bases and J by 2 bases, with 4 bases between them. These data are taken from a study of T cells after posttransplantation cyclophosphamide. This TCR derives from a middle-aged man in good health, CMV-negative, and a related stem cell transplant donor. Sequenced input: PBMCs. V and J are TRBV9 and TRBJ1-2; no firm D call. The CDR3 protein is CASRANYGYTF. Written as DNA, the CDR3 is TGTGCCAGCAGGGCCAACTATGGCTACACCTTC.